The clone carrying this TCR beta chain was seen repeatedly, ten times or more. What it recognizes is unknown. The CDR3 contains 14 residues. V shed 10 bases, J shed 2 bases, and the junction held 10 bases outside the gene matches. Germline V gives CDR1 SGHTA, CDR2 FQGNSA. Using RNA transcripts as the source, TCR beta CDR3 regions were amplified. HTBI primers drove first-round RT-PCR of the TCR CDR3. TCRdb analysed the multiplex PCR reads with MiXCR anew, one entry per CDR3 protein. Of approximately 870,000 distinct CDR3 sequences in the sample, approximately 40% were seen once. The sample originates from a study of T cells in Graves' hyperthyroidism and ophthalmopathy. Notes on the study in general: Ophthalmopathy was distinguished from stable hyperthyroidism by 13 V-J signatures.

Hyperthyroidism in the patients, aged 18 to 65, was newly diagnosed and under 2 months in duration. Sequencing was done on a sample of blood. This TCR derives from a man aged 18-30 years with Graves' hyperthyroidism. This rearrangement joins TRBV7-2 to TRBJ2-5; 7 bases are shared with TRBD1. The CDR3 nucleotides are TGTGCCACCTCTTCTCGCAGGGGGCAAGAGACCCAGTACTTC. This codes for CATSSRRGQETQYF.